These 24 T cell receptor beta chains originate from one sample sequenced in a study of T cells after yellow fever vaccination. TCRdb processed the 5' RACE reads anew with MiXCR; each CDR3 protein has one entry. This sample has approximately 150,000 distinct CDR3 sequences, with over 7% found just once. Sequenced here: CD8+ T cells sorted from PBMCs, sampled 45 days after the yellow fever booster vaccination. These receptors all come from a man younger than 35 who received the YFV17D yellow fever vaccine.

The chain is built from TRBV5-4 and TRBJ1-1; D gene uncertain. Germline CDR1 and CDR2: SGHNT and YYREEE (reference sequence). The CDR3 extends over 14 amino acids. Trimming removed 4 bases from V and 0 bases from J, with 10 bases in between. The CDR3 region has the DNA TGTGCCAGCAGCGTGGGAATCATGAACACTGAAGCTTTCTTT. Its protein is CASSVGIMNTEAFF.

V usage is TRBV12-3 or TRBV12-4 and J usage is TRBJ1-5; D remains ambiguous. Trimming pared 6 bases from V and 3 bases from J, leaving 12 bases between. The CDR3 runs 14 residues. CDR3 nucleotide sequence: TGTGCCAGCAGCTGCGACCGTTACAATCAGCCCCAGCATTTT. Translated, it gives CASSCDRYNQPQHF.

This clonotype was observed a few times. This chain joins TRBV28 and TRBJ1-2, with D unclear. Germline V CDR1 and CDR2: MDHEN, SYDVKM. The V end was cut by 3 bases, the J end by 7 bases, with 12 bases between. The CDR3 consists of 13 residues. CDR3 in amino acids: CASSFSRSGGYTF. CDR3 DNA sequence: TGTGCCAGCAGTTTTTCCCGTTCTGGTGGCTACACCTTC.

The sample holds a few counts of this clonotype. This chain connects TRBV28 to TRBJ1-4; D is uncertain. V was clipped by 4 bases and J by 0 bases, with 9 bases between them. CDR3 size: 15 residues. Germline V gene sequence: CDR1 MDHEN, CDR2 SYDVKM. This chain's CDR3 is CASSSLTATNEKLFF. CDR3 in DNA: TGTGCCAGCAGTTCCCTGACGGCAACTAATGAAAAACTGTTTTTT. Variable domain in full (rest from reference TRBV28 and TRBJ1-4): DVKVTQSSRYLVKRTGEKVFLECVQDMDHENMFWYRQDPGLGLRLIYFSYDVKMKEKGDIPEGYSVSREKKERFSLILESASTNQTSMYLCASSSLTATNEKLFFGSGTQLSVL.

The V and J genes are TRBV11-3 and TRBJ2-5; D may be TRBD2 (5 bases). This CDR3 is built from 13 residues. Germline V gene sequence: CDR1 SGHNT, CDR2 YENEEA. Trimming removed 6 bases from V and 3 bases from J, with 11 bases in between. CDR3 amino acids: CASSSGMEETQYF. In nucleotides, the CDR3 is TGTGCCAGCAGTTCGGGGATGGAAGAGACCCAGTACTTC.

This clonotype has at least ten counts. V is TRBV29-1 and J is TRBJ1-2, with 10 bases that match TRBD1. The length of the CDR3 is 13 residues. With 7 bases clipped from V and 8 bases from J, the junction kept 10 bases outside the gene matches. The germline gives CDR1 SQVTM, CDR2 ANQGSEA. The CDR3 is CSARSGTGDGYTF. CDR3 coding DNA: TGCAGCGCCCGATCCGGGACAGGGGACGGCTACACCTTC.

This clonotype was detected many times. In nucleotides, the CDR3 is TGCGCCAGCAGCCAAGATTCCTCCGGGACCCTAATCACCGGGGAGCTGTTTTTT. Translation gives CASSQDSSGTLITGELFF. This chain uses TRBV4-3 with TRBJ2-2, with D perhaps being TRBD1 or TRBD2 (5 bases each). The CDR3 is 18 amino acids. Germline values: CDR1 LGHNA, CDR2 YSLEER. V was pared by 0 bases and J by 4 bases, with 18 bases between.

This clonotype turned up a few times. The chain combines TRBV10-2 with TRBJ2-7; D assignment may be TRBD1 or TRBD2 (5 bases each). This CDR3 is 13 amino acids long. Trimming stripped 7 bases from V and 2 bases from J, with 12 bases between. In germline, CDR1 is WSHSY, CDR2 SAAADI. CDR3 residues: CASKKGTPYEQYF. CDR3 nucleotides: TGCGCCAGCAAAAAGGGGACCCCCTACGAGCAGTACTTC.

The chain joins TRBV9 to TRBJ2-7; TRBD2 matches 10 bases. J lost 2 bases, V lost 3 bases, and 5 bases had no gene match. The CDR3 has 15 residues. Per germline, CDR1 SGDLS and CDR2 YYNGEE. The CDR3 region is CASSAGTSAAYEQYF. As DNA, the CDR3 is TGTGCCAGCAGCGCCGGGACTAGCGCGGCCTACGAGCAGTACTTC.

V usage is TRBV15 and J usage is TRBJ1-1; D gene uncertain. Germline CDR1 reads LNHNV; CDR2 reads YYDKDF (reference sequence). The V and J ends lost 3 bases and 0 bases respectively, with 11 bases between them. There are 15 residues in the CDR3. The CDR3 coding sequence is TGTGCCACCAGCAGTTCTCGCGAGGTGAACACTGAAGCTTTCTTT. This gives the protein CATSSSREVNTEAFF.

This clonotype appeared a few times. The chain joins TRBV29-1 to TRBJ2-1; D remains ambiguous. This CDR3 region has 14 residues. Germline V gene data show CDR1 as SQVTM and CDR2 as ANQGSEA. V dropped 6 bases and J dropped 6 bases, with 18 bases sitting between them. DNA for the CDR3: TGCAGCGTCCCCCTGGGCGGTGGAGCCAATGAGCAGTTCTTC. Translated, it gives CSVPLGGGANEQFF.

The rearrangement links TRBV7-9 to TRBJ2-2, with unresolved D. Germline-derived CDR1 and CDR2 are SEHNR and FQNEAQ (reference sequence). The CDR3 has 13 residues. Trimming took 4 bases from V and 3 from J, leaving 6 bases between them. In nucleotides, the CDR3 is TGTGCCAGCAGCTCGGCCCACACCGGGGAGCTGTTTTTT. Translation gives CASSSAHTGELFF.

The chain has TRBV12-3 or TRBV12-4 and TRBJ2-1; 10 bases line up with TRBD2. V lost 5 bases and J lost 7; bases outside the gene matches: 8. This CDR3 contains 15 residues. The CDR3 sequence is CASSGSGGVGNEQFF. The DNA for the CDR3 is TGTGCCAGCAGTGGGAGCGGGGGGGTTGGAAATGAGCAGTTCTTC.

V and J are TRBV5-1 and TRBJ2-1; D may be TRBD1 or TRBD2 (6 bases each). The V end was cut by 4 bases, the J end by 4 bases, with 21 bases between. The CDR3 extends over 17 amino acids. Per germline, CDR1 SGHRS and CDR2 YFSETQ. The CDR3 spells CASSGTGATTGYNEQFF. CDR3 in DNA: TGCGCCAGCAGCGGAACGGGGGCAACCACGGGATACAATGAGCAGTTCTTC. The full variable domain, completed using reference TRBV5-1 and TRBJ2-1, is KAGVTQTPRYLIKTRGQQVTLSCSPISGHRSVSWYQQTPGQGLQFLFEYFSETQRNKGNFPGRFSGRQFSNSRSEMNVSTLELGDSALYLCASSGTGATTGYNEQFFGPGTRLTVL.

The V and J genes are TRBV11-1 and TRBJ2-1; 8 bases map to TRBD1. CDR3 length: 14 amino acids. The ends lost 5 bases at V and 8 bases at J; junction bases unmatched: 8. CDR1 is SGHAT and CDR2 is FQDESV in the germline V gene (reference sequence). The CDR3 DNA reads TGTGCCAGCAGCACCCGGACAGGGAAGGATGAGCAGTTCTTC. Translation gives CASSTRTGKDEQFF.

CDR3 sequence: CASSPGRGGEKLFF. CDR3 DNA: TGTGCCAGCAGCCCGGGCAGGGGAGGGGAAAAACTGTTTTTT. J is TRBJ1-4 and V is TRBV11-2; the D gene is possibly TRBD1 (6 bases). The germline V and J ends were trimmed by 5 bases and 8 bases, with 15 bases remaining between them. Germline CDR1 SGHAT, CDR2 FQNNGV. The length of the CDR3 is 14 residues.

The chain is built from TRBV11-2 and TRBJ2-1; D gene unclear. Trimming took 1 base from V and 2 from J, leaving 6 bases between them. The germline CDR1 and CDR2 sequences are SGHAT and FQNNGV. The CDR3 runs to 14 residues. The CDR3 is CASSLVRAYNEQFF. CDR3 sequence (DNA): TGTGCCAGCAGCTTAGTCCGGGCCTACAATGAGCAGTTCTTC.

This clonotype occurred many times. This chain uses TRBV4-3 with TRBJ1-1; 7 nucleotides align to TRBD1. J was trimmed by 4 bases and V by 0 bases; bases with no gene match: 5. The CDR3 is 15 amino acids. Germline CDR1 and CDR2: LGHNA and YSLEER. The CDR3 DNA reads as TGCGCCAGCAGCCAAGATCAGGCAGGGGGCACTGAAGCTTTCTTT. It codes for CASSQDQAGGTEAFF.

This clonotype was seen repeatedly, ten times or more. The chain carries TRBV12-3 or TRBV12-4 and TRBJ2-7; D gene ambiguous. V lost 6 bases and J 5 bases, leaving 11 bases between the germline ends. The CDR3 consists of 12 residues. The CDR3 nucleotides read TGTGCCAGCAGCACCGATGGCAACGAGCAGTACTTC. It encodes CASSTDGNEQYF.

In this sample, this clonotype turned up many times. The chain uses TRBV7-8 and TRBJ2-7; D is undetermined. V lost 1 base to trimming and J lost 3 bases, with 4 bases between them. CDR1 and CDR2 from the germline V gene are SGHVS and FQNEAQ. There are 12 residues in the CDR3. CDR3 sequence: CASSLVGYEQYF. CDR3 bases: TGTGCCAGCAGCTTAGTGGGCTACGAGCAGTACTTC.

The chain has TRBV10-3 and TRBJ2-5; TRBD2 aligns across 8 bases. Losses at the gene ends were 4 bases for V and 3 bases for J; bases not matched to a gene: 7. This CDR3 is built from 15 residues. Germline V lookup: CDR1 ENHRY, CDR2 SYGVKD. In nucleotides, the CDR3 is TGTGCCATCAGTGCTTATAGCGGGGATAAAGAGACCCAGTACTTC. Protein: CAISAYSGDKETQYF.

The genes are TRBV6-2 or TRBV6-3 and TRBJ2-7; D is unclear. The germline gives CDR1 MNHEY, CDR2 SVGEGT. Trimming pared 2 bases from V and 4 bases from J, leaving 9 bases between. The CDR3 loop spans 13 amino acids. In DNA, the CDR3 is TGTGCCAGCAGTTACGCTGCAGCTTACGAGCAGTACGTC. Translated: CASSYAAAYEQYV.

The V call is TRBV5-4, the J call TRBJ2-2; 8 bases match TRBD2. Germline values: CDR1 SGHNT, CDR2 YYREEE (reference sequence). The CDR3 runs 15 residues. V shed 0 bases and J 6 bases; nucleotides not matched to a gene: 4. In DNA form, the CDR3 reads TGTGCCAGCAGCTTGGCCGGGGGGGCGGCCGGGGAGCTGTTTTTT. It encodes CASSLAGGAAGELFF.

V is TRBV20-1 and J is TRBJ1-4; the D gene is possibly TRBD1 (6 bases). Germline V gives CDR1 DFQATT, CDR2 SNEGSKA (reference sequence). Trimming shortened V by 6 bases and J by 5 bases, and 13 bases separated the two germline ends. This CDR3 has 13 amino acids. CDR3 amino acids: CSALDRLNEKLFF. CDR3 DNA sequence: TGCAGTGCCCTCGACAGGTTGAATGAAAAACTGTTTTTT.